This T cell receptor beta chain was found in a study of shared T cell receptors in the human thymus (dated by TCRdb to about 2021). In terms of the full investigation: The study examined how the human thymus generates shared, self-reactive T-cell receptor alpha chains.

Its CDR3 holds 15 amino acids, cysteine through phenylalanine. CDR3 DNA is the only sequence kept; it has 45 bases, read in frame from the first base. V is cut back by 4 bases and J by 2 bases, with 8 bases in the junction unmatched. Per the germline V gene, SGHRS is the CDR1 and YFSETQ is the CDR2. The library was built by means of the immunoSEQ multiplex PCR assay. In its TCRdb copy, this immuneACCESS table keeps in-frame sequences only and misses some clones. Where compared with another copy, unresolved V genes explain less than half of these, and the others have no known cause. The sample table contains about 380,000 clones; only one count was recorded for 85% to 95% of them. The ten largest clones add up to approximately 0.02% of the sample. This clone was seen a single time. Its binding antigen is unknown. Per-base qualities were not stored, and no clone one base away is much larger.

The chain couples TRBV5-1 to TRBJ1-2; 7 bases in between match TRBD1. Sequencing input: thymocytes. The sequence derives from a human donor. CDR3 sequence: CASSGRDSANYGYTF. In nucleotides, the sequence is TGCGCCAGCAGCGGACGGGACAGCGCCAACTATGGCTACACCTTC.